This T cell receptor beta chain came from a study of T cell responses to AZD1222 COVID-19 vaccine. The wider study: Recipients boosted at about 4 weeks or about 12 weeks are pooled.

With respect to this clone: Its antigen is still unknown.

CDR3 length: 17 residues. V lost 3 bases, J lost 0 bases, and 10 bases stayed unmatched. The germline V gene has CDR1 GTSNPN and CDR2 SVGIG (reference sequence). Study observations and caveats: Unmutated variant regions are reportedly targeted by nearly half of spike-specific TCRs. In a largely white British group with more females than males, clonal diversity was possibly underestimated. Distributed over spike, vaccine-associated CD4 TCRs predominated at 160-218 and 743-854.

The protocol was immunoSEQ multiplex PCR, while the TCRdb copy is restricted to in-frame clones and leaves out a portion. The data show about 140,000 clones, 85% to 95% seen once. Specimen: peripheral blood, collected on day 0 of AZD1222 vaccination. V usage is TRBV30 and J usage is TRBJ1-3; 8 bases line up with TRBD1. The receptor was derived from an adult in good health. The CDR3 sequence is CAWRGTRDRSSGNTIYF. In DNA form, the CDR3 reads TGTGCCTGGAGGGGCACCCGGGACAGGAGCTCTGGAAACACCATATATTTT.